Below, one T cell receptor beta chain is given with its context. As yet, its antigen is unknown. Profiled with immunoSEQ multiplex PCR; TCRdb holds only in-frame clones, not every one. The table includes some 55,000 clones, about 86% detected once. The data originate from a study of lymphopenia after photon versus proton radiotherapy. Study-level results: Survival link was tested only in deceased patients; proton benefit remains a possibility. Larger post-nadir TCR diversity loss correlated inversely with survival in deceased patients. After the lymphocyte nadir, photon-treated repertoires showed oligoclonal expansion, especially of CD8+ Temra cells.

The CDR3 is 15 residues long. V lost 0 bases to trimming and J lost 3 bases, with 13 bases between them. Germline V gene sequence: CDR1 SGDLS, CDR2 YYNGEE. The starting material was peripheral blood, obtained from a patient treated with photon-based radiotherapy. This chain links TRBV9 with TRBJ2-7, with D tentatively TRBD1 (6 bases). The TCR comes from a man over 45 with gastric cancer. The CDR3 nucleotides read TGTGCCAGCAGCGTAGCCGGACAGCCGAACTACGAGCAGTACTTC. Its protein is CASSVAGQPNYEQYF.